This is a list of T cell receptor beta chains from one sample in a study of T cells after yellow fever vaccination. TCRdb analysed the 5' RACE reads with MiXCR anew, one entry per CDR3 protein. Here the sample spans fewer than 150,000 distinct CDR3 sequences, around 7.2% being singletons. The sample was CD4+ T cells sorted from PBMCs, taken roughly seven weeks after the first yellow fever vaccination. Receptor source: a young man who received the YFV17D yellow fever vaccine. CDR3s include the opening cysteine and the closing phenylalanine or tryptophan. A D gene is named only where the DNA matches it firmly. Expanded clones get a size class; other rows say once, few or many, or leave the size out.

size: many
D: TRBD2
J: TRBJ2-2
V: TRBV29-1
DNA: TGCAGCGTTGACGGACTAGCGGGGGGATCCGGGGAGCTGTTTTTT
CDR3: CSVDGLAGGSGELFF

size: many
D: NA
J: TRBJ2-3
V: TRBV4-2
DNA: TGTGCCAGCAGCACTAGCAGTAGCACAGATACGCAGTATTTT
CDR3: CASSTSSSTDTQYF

size: NA
D: TRBD1
J: TRBJ1-6
V: TRBV20-1
DNA: TGCAGTGCTAGAACCAGGGGGCGGGAGTCACCCCTCCACTTT
CDR3: CSARTRGRESPLHF

size: few
D: NA
J: TRBJ1-4
V: TRBV11-1
DNA: TGTGCCAGCAGCTCCATCCGGACGGGAACTAATGAAAAACTGTTTTTT
CDR3: CASSSIRTGTNEKLFF

size: few
D: NA
J: TRBJ1-2
V: TRBV9
DNA: TGTGCCAGCAGCGCGGAAGGGGGGAGGCCCACCTTC
CDR3: CASSAEGGRPTF

size: many
D: TRBD2
J: TRBJ2-5
V: TRBV5-1
DNA: TGCGCCAGCAGCCTGGGGACTAGCGGGGGGGCCAAGGAGACCCAGTACTTC
CDR3: CASSLGTSGGAKETQYF

size: many
D: NA
J: TRBJ2-5
V: TRBV7-2
DNA: TGTGCCAGTTCAGGGCAGGCAGGTTTGGAGACCCAGTACTTC
CDR3: CASSGQAGLETQYF

size: many
D: NA
J: TRBJ1-2
V: TRBV4-3
DNA: TGCGCCAGCAGCCAAGCTTTTCCAGGGGTTTTCGGCTACACCTTC
CDR3: CASSQAFPGVFGYTF

size: NA
D: NA
J: TRBJ2-2
V: TRBV5-1
DNA: TGCGCCAGCAGCTGGAGCCGAGCGCTAGGGCTGTTTTTT
CDR3: CASSWSRALGLFF

size: NA
D: NA
J: TRBJ1-2
V: TRBV5-1
DNA: TGCGCCAGCAGCTTAGGGACTATGCCCTATGGCTACACCTTC
CDR3: CASSLGTMPYGYTF

size: many
D: TRBD2
J: TRBJ2-3
V: TRBV10-2
DNA: TGCGCCAGCGGGGGACTAGCGGGCGCAGATACGCAGTATTTT
CDR3: CASGGLAGADTQYF

size: many
D: NA
J: TRBJ2-2
V: TRBV11-3
DNA: TGTGCCAGCAGCTTAGGCCCGGGACGAGACACCGGGGAGCTGTTTTTT
CDR3: CASSLGPGRDTGELFF

size: many
D: TRBD1
J: TRBJ1-3
V: TRBV20-1
DNA: TGCAGTGCCAAGAAGACAGGGGTGGGAAACACCATATATTTT
CDR3: CSAKKTGVGNTIYF

size: medium-sized
D: NA
J: TRBJ1-2
V: TRBV7-9
DNA: TGTGCCAGCAGCGAACAAGTTTATGGCTACACCTTC
CDR3: CASSEQVYGYTF

size: many
D: TRBD2
J: TRBJ2-3
V: TRBV4-2
DNA: TGTGCCAGCAGCCAAGTAGCGGGGGGGGCGGATACGCAGTATTTT
CDR3: CASSQVAGGADTQYF

size: many
D: NA
J: TRBJ2-3
V: TRBV4-2
DNA: TGTGCCAGCAGCCGGGGCCTCAGCGTCACAGATACGCAGTATTTT
CDR3: CASSRGLSVTDTQYF

size: NA
D: TRBD1
J: TRBJ1-2
V: TRBV3-1
DNA: TGTGCCAGCAGTCCGACCAGGGGGAAGAGCTATGGCTACACCTTC
CDR3: CASSPTRGKSYGYTF

size: NA
D: TRBD1
J: TRBJ2-7
V: TRBV27
DNA: TGTGCCAGCAGTCGGACAGGGACCTACGAGCAGTACTTC
CDR3: CASSRTGTYEQYF

size: many
D: TRBD2
J: TRBJ2-5
V: TRBV7-2
DNA: TGTGCCAGCAGCCGGACTAGCGACCAAGAGACCCAGTACTTC
CDR3: CASSRTSDQETQYF

size: many
D: NA
J: TRBJ2-2
V: TRBV5-1
DNA: TGCGCCAGCAGCTTTCAGTCCACCGGGGAGCTGTTTTTT
CDR3: CASSFQSTGELFF

size: many
D: NA
J: TRBJ2-3
V: TRBV21-1
DNA: TGTGCCAACGCGACCCCCGCAGATACGCAGTATTTT
CDR3: CANATPADTQYF

size: many
D: NA
J: TRBJ2-7
V: TRBV12-3/TRBV12-4
DNA: TGTGCCAGCAGTTGGGAAGGGGGCTACGAGCAGTACTTC
CDR3: CASSWEGGYEQYF

size: NA
D: NA
J: TRBJ1-6
V: TRBV7-9
DNA: TGTGCCAGCAGCTTAGCGAGGCGCTATCGGGTGAATTCACCCCTCCACTTT
CDR3: CASSLARRYRVNSPLHF

size: many
D: NA
J: TRBJ1-5
V: TRBV6-1
DNA: TGTGCCAGCAGTCCGGGGCTCCCCCAAGGTCAGCCCCAGCATTTT
CDR3: CASSPGLPQGQPQHF

size: NA
D: NA
J: TRBJ2-1
V: TRBV20-1
DNA: TGCAGTGCTACAGGGGTTTCCTACAATGAGCAGTTCTTC
CDR3: CSATGVSYNEQFF

size: NA
D: NA
J: TRBJ2-7
V: TRBV6-2/TRBV6-3
DNA: TGTGCCAGCGTGAGGACAAATTTTGGACGCTACGAGCAGTACTTC
CDR3: CASVRTNFGRYEQYF

size: few
D: TRBD2
J: TRBJ2-1
V: TRBV5-4
DNA: TGTGCCAGCAGCCGGACTAGCGGGGGATACAATGAGCAGTTCTTC
CDR3: CASSRTSGGYNEQFF

size: many
D: TRBD1
J: TRBJ1-2
V: TRBV5-6
DNA: TGTGCCAGCAGCAATGGACAGGGTGATGGCTACACCTTC
CDR3: CASSNGQGDGYTF

size: many
D: NA
J: TRBJ1-4
V: TRBV20-1
DNA: TGCAGTGCTAGTGGGCAGCTTAATGAAAAACTGTTTTTT
CDR3: CSASGQLNEKLFF

size: many
D: TRBD1
J: TRBJ2-2
V: TRBV5-1
DNA: TGCGCCAGCAGCCCTCGGGACAGCCCCTACACCGGGGAGCTGTTTTTT
CDR3: CASSPRDSPYTGELFF

size: many
D: TRBD1
J: TRBJ2-3
V: TRBV9
DNA: TGTGCCAGCAGCGTAGGTCGTCGGACAGGGCTAGATACGCAGTATTTT
CDR3: CASSVGRRTGLDTQYF

size: many
D: TRBD1
J: TRBJ2-5
V: TRBV24-1
DNA: TGTGCCACCAGTGATCCACCGGGACAGAGAATTCAAGAGACCCAGTACTTC
CDR3: CATSDPPGQRIQETQYF

size: many
D: TRBD1
J: TRBJ2-3
V: TRBV30
DNA: TGTGCCTGGAGTGTCGGAACAGGGGTGACAGATACGCAGTATTTT
CDR3: CAWSVGTGVTDTQYF